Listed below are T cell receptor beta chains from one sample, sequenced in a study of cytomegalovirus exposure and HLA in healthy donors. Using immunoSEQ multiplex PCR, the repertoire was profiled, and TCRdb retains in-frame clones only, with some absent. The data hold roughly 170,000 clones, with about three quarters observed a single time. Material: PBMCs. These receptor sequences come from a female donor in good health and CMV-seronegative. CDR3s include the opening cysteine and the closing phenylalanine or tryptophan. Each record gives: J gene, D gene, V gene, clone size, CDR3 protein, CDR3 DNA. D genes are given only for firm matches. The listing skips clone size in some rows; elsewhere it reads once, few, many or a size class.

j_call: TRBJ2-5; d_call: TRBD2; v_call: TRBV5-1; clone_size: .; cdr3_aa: CASSSTAGGASGETQYF; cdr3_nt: TGCGCCAGCAGCTCCACAGCGGGGGGGGCCTCGGGAGAGACCCAGTACTTC
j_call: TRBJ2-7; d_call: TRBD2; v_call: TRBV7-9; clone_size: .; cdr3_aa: CASSGSLAGGAYEQYF; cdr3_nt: TGTGCCAGCAGCGGAAGTCTAGCGGGAGGAGCCTACGAGCAGTACTTC
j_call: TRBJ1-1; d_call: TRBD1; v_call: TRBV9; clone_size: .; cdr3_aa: CASSAQGAGNTEAFF; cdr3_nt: TGTGCCAGCAGCGCCCAGGGGGCGGGGAACACTGAAGCTTTCTTT
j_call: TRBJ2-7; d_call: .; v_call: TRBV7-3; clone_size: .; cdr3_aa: CASSPSGSEEQYF; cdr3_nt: TGTGCCAGCAGCCCCTCCGGGAGTGAAGAGCAGTACTTC
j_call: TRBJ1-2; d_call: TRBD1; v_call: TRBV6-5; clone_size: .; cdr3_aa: CASSSGQGPTNYGYTF; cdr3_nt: TGTGCCAGCAGTTCAGGACAGGGGCCCACTAACTATGGCTACACCTTC
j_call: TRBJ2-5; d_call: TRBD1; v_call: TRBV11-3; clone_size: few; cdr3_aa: CASSAYRGQETQYF; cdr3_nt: TGTGCCAGCAGCGCTTACAGGGGACAAGAGACCCAGTACTTC
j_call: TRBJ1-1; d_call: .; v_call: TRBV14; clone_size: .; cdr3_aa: CASSLSMNTEAFF; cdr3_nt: TGTGCCAGCAGCTTAAGCATGAACACTGAAGCTTTCTTT
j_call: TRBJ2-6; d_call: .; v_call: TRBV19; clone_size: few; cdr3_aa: CASSQYFGEHSGANVLTF; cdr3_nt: TGTGCCAGTAGTCAATATTTCGGGGAACACTCTGGGGCCAACGTCCTGACTTTC
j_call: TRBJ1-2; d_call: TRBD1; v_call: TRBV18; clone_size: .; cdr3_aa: CASSPATGKGGYTF; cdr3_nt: TGTGCCAGCTCACCCGCGACAGGGAAGGGCGGCTACACCTTC
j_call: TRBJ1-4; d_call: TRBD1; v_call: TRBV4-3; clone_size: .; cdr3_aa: CASSQDWGQWWEKLFF; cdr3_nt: TGCGCCAGCAGCCAAGATTGGGGACAGTGGTGGGAAAAACTGTTTTTT
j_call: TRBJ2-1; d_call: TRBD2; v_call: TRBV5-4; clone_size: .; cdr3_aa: CASREGLAEYNEQFF; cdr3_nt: TGTGCCAGCAGAGAGGGACTAGCGGAGTACAATGAGCAGTTCTTC
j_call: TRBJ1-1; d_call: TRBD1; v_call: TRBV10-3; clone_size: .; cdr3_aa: CAISALGTDTEAFF; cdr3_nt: TGTGCCATCAGTGCCTTAGGGACAGACACTGAAGCTTTCTTT
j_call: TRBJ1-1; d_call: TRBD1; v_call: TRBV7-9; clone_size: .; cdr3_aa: CASSARQGTEAFF; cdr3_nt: TGTGCCAGCAGCGCAAGACAGGGTACTGAAGCTTTCTTT
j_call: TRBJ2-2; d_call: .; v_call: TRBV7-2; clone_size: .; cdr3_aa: CASSSYTGELFF; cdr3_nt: TGTGCCAGCAGCTCCTACACCGGGGAGCTGTTTTTT
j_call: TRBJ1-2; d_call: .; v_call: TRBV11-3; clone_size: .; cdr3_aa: CASSLPTGEYGYTF; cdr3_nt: TGTGCCAGCAGCCTTCCGACAGGAGAGTATGGCTACACCTTC
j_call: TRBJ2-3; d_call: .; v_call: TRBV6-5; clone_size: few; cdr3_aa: CASSYSRTQYF; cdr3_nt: TGTGCCAGCAGTTACTCCAGGACGCAGTATTTT
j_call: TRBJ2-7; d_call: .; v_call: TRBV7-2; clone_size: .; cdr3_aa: CASSLAPGAYEQYF; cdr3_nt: TGTGCCAGCAGCTTAGCGCCCGGGGCCTACGAGCAGTACTTC
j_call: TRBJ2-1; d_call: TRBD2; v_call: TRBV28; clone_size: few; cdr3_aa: CASTPGGLAGYNEQFF; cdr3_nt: TGTGCCAGCACCCCCGGCGGGCTAGCGGGGTACAATGAGCAGTTCTTC
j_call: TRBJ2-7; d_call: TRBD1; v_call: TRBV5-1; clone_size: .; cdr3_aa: CASSTRYRGLYEQYF; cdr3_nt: TGCGCCAGCAGCACTAGGTACAGGGGGCTGTACGAGCAGTACTTC
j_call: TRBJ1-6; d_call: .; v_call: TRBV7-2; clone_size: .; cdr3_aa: CASRARTNNNSPLHF; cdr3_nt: TGTGCCAGCAGGGCGAGGACAAATAATAATTCACCCCTCCACTTT
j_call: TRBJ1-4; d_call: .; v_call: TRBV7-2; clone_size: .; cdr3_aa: CASSLGLRNEKLFF; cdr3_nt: TGTGCCAGCAGCTTGGGGCTGCGAAATGAAAAACTGTTTTTT
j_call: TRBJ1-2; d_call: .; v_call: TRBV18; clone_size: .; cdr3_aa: CASSPNEGYTF; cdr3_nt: TGTGCCAGCTCACCGAATGAGGGCTACACCTTC
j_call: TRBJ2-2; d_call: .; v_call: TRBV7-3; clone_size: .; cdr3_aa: CASSLMTGGELFF; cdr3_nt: TGTGCCAGCAGCTTAATGACAGGCGGGGAGCTGTTTTTT